Below, one T cell receptor (beta chain) is given with its context. Its target is not known. The sample comes from a study of cytomegalovirus exposure and HLA in healthy donors. The wider study: A prior study identified just under 120 million unique TCR beta sequences from some 200 million T cells.

Study-wide results and caveats: More clonal expansion characterized HLA-associated TCR beta chains than equally common others in a later analysis.

The germline CDR1 and CDR2 sequences are MRHNA and SNTAGT. CDR3 length: 16 amino acids. The V segment lost 2 bases and the J segment 2 bases; nucleotides outside the gene matches: 5. The PCR had 60 Vbeta and 13 Jbeta primers. Sequencing used immunoSEQ multiplex PCR; TCRdb keeps in-frame clones, though not all of them. This sample's table reports about 130,000 clones. The J gene is TRBJ2-1, the V gene TRBV6-4, with 8 bases fitting TRBD2. Sequencing was performed on PBMCs. This receptor was obtained from a man aged 35 to 55 in good health and CMV-seronegative. The CDR3 reads CASSDKAGAAYNEQFF. CDR3 bases: TGTGCCAGCAGTGACAAAGCGGGAGCGGCCTACAATGAGCAGTTCTTC.